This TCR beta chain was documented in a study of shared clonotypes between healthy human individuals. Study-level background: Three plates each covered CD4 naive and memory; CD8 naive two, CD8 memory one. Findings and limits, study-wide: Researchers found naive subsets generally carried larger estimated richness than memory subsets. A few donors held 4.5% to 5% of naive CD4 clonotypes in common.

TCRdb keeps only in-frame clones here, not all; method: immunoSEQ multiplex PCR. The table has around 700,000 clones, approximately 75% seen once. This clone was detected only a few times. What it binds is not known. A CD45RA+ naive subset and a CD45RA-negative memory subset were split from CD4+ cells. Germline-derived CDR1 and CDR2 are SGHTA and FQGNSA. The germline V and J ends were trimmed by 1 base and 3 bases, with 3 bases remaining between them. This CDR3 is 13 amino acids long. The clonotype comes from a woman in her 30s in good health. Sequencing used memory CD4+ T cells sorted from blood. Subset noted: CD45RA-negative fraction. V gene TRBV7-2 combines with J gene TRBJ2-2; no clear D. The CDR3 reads CASSLGYTGELFF. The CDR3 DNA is TGTGCCAGCAGCTTAGGTTACACCGGGGAGCTGTTTTTT.